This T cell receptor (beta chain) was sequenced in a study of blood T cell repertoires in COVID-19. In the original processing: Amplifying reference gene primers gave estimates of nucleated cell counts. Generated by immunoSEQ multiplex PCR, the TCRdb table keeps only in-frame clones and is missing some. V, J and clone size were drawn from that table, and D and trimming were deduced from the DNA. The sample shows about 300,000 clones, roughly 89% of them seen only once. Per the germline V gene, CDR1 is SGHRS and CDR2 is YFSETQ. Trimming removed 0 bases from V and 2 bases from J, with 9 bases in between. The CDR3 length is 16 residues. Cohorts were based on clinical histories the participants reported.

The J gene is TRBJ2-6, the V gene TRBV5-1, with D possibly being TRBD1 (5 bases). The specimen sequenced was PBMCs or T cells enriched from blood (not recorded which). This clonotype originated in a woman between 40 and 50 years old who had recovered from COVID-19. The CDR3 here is CASSLVAGTGANVLTF. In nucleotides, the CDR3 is TGCGCCAGCAGCTTGGTGGCAGGGACTGGGGCCAACGTCCTGACTTTC.